One and the same sample provided the 17 T cell receptor beta chains below, sequenced in a study of neurological immune-mediated disorders. TCRdb called the 5' RACE reads again in MiXCR, with one record for every CDR3 protein. The sample records 25,000 to 35,000 distinct CDR3 sequences, 12% being singletons. Sequenced: PBMCs. These receptors all stem from a woman aged 60-75 years in good health.

This clonotype was seen once. A read error is possible here, since a much larger clone lies one base away. The V gene is TRBV6-2 or TRBV6-3, the J gene TRBJ2-7; D call uncertain. This CDR3 region has 13 residues. CDR1 and CDR2 (germline): MNHEY, SVGEGT. The CDR3 DNA is TGTGCCAGCAGAGATCCGGGCCTCGGTGAGCTGTACTTC. This sequence encodes CASRDPGLGELYF.

This clonotype has a count of ten or more. This rearrangement joins TRBV7-2 to TRBJ2-1; TRBD2 might be the D (6 bases). V lost 5 bases and J lost 9, with 11 bases in between. Germline values: CDR1 SGHTA, CDR2 FQGNSA. This CDR3 is 12 amino acids long. This CDR3 reads CASSGTLSEQFF. In DNA form, the CDR3 reads TGTGCCAGCAGCGGGACTCTGTCTGAGCAGTTCTTC.

The sample holds many counts of this clonotype. J is TRBJ1-1 and V is TRBV5-1; D remains ambiguous. The V and J ends lost 0 bases and 0 bases respectively, with 12 bases between them. CDR3 length: 16 residues. Germline V gives CDR1 SGHRS, CDR2 YFSETQ. In DNA, the CDR3 is TGCGCCAGCAGCTTGGGGGCAGGCCTTTTGAACACTGAAGCTTTCTTT. Its translation is CASSLGAGLLNTEAFF.

In its sample, this clonotype was seen many times. The chain uses TRBV28 and TRBJ2-1, with D hard to call. V lost 8 bases and J lost 5, with 16 bases in between. The germline gives CDR1 MDHEN, CDR2 SYDVKM. This CDR3 is 14 amino acids long. The CDR3 reads CASLPLGQNNEQFF. In nucleotides, the CDR3 is TGTGCCAGCCTCCCCCTCGGCCAGAACAATGAGCAGTTCTTC.

This clonotype was detected many times. The V and J genes are TRBV5-1 and TRBJ2-2, with D unresolved. The CDR3 sequence is 15 residues long. Per germline, CDR1 SGHRS and CDR2 YFSETQ. Trimming took 0 bases from V and 1 from J, leaving 7 bases between them. The CDR3 here is CASSLDPQNTGELFF. Here the CDR3 DNA reads TGCGCCAGCAGCTTGGATCCCCAGAACACCGGGGAGCTGTTTTTT.

This clonotype was observed many times. The chain's CDR3 is CASSPQGAGTSNGYTF. CDR3 in DNA: TGTGCCAGCAGTCCGCAGGGGGCGGGTACCAGCAATGGCTACACCTTC. The V call is TRBV12-3 or TRBV12-4, the J call TRBJ1-2; TRBD1 agrees at 8 bases. Trimming cost V 5 bases and J 6 bases; bases outside gene matches: 14. The CDR3 sequence is 16 residues long.

Many counts were recorded for this clonotype. V gene TRBV20-1 combines with J gene TRBJ1-2, with 8 bases matching TRBD1. V shed 2 bases, J shed 0 bases, and the junction held 2 bases outside the gene matches. The CDR3 totals 14 residues. Germline V gives CDR1 DFQATT, CDR2 SNEGSKA (reference sequence). CDR3 sequence reads: CSARRQGTNYGYTF. The CDR3 DNA is TGCAGTGCTAGACGACAGGGGACTAACTATGGCTACACCTTC.

This clonotype was observed at least ten times. The chain employs TRBV5-1 and TRBJ1-1; no reliable D call. V dropped 2 bases and J dropped 0 bases, with 11 bases sitting between them. There are 15 residues in the CDR3. Germline assignment: CDR1 SGHRS and CDR2 YFSETQ. CDR3 nucleotides: TGCGCCAGCAGCTTTAACGGCGGCCTGAACACTGAAGCTTTCTTT. The encoded protein is CASSFNGGLNTEAFF.

There are many counts of this clonotype. This chain links TRBV20-1 with TRBJ2-1; no reliable D call. This CDR3 has 13 amino acids. Trimming left V 3 bases short and J 3 bases short, with 9 bases between. The germline gives CDR1 DFQATT, CDR2 SNEGSKA (reference sequence). CDR3 DNA: TGCAGTGCTAGCCGAGTGAGCTACAATGAGCAGTTCTTC. Translated: CSASRVSYNEQFF.

In this sample, this clonotype turned up many times. This sequence joins TRBV6-2 or TRBV6-3 and TRBJ2-1; D uncertain. From germline, CDR1 is MNHEY and CDR2 SVGEGT. V lost 3 bases and J lost 0, with 9 bases in between. The CDR3 extends over 15 amino acids. The CDR3 spells CASSYSGRSYNEQFF. As DNA, the CDR3 is TGTGCCAGCAGTTATTCCGGGCGCTCCTACAATGAGCAGTTCTTC.

This clonotype was picked up many times. This chain links TRBV5-1 with TRBJ2-6; TRBD1 aligns across 11 bases. There are 17 residues in the CDR3. Germline CDR1 and CDR2: SGHRS and YFSETQ. After removal of 7 bases from V and 1 base from J, the junction contained 7 bases not matched to a gene. In nucleotides, the CDR3 is TGCGCCAGCGCTTGGGGACAGGGGGATTCTGGGGCCAACGTCCTGACTTTC. Translated, it gives CASAWGQGDSGANVLTF. Filled out from reference TRBV5-1 and TRBJ2-6, the complete variable domain reads KAGVTQTPRYLIKTRGQQVTLSCSPISGHRSVSWYQQTPGQGLQFLFEYFSETQRNKGNFPGRFSGRQFSNSRSEMNVSTLELGDSALYLCASAWGQGDSGANVLTFGAGSRLTVL.

This clonotype was recorded many times. The chain employs TRBV5-1 and TRBJ2-7; 9 nucleotides agree with TRBD1. The CDR3 has 14 residues. Trimming took 5 bases from V and 1 from J; bases not matched to a gene: 4. Germline CDR1 reads SGHRS; CDR2 reads YFSETQ. This CDR3 is CASSQTGGSYEQYF. The CDR3 DNA reads as TGCGCCAGCAGTCAGACAGGGGGATCCTACGAGCAGTACTTC.

This clonotype was counted at least ten times. The V gene is TRBV12-3 or TRBV12-4, the J gene TRBJ2-1, with 10 bases lining up with TRBD2. V lost 5 bases to trimming and J lost 5 bases; unmatched junction nucleotides: 6. This CDR3 has 15 residues. Written as DNA, the CDR3 is TGTGCCAGCAGTCGAAGCGGGGGGGCCCACAATGAGCAGTTCTTC. Protein: CASSRSGGAHNEQFF.

This clonotype was counted ten times or more. The V gene is TRBV27, the J gene TRBJ2-7, with 7 bases lining up with TRBD1. Germline trimming cut 5 bases from V and 2 bases from J; bases unmatched to any gene: 3. CDR1 and CDR2 from the germline V gene are MNHEY and SMNVEV (reference sequence). This CDR3 region has 13 residues. The CDR3 loop reads CASSRQGPYEQYF. The CDR3 region has the DNA TGTGCCAGCAGTCGACAGGGACCCTACGAGCAGTACTTC.

The sample holds many counts of this clonotype. V and J are TRBV10-3 and TRBJ1-2, with 8 nucleotides matching TRBD1. CDR1 ENHRY and CDR2 SYGVKD come from the germline V gene. There are 15 residues in the CDR3. Trimming at V came to 2 bases and at J to 4 bases, leaving 6 bases not matched to a gene. This CDR3 reads CAISEGSGGAYGYTF. The CDR3 bases are TGTGCCATCAGTGAGGGTTCAGGGGGCGCCTATGGCTACACCTTC.

This clonotype was seen at least ten times. The chain links TRBV27 to TRBJ1-2; D remains ambiguous. V gave up 3 bases and J gave up 4 bases, with 18 bases separating them. CDR3 size: 16 residues. Per the germline V gene, CDR1 is MNHEY and CDR2 is SMNVEV (reference sequence). The CDR3 reads CASSFWEGRSGYGYTF. The CDR3 DNA reads as TGTGCCAGCAGTTTCTGGGAAGGCCGTTCGGGCTATGGCTACACCTTC.

This clonotype was counted a single time. It may be a read error: a sequence one base away is much more abundant. J is TRBJ2-3 and V is TRBV12-3 or TRBV12-4; D unresolved. The CDR3 consists of 13 residues. CDR3 loop: CASSFRSTDTKYF. The CDR3 DNA is TGTGCCAGCAGTTTTAGGAGCACAGATACGAAGTATTTT.